A single sample gave rise to the 32 T cell receptor beta chains below, sequenced in a study of response to subunit inactivated influenza vaccine. TCRdb reprocessed the RT-PCR reads with MiXCR, giving one entry per CDR3 protein. The profile shows about 190,000 distinct CDR3 sequences, around 14% of them singletons. The input for sequencing was CD8+ T cells sorted from PBMCs, taken more than 4 days after vaccination. The receptor source for this set is a man aged 45-65 years who received an inactivated influenza vaccine.

Concerning this clonotype itself: The CDR3 does not end in the conserved phenylalanine or tryptophan, so this is likely a read error. This chain joins TRBV27 and TRBJ1-1; 10 bases agree with TRBD1. The CDR3 is made up of 14 amino acids. Germline V gene lookup returns CDR1 MNHEY and CDR2 SMNVEV (reference sequence). The V gene end was trimmed by 6 bases and the J gene end by 7 bases; junction bases not matched to a gene: 8. As DNA, the CDR3 is TGTGCCAGCAGCCTCGACAGGGGGCCGAATGAAGCTTTCCTT. It encodes CASSLDRGPNEAFL.

This clonotype was picked up a small number of times. The chain joins TRBV10-3 to TRBJ2-7, with D perhaps TRBD1 or TRBD2 (5 bases each). Germline lookup yields CDR1 ENHRY and CDR2 SYGVKD. The CDR3 is made up of 13 amino acids. V dropped 6 bases and J dropped 7 bases, with 16 bases sitting between them. The chain's CDR3 is CAIRGEPVYEQYF. The CDR3 DNA reads as TGTGCCATCAGAGGGGAGCCTGTTTATGAGCAGTACTTC.

The CDR3 bases are TGTGCCAGCAGTTTATCGGTCTATCCAAATGAGCAGTTCTTC. Residues: CASSLSVYPNEQFF. This chain uses TRBV27 with TRBJ2-1; D is ambiguous. CDR1 and CDR2 from the germline V gene are MNHEY and SMNVEV (reference sequence). This CDR3 comprises 14 residues. Trimming removed 0 bases from V and 7 bases from J, with 10 bases in between.

This clonotype was counted between two and nine times. The chain links TRBV7-9 to TRBJ2-1; maybe TRBD2 (7 bases). CDR3 length equals 15 residues. Germline loops: CDR1 SEHNR, CDR2 FQNEAQ (reference sequence). V dropped 1 base and J dropped 3 bases, with 10 bases sitting between them. This CDR3 reads CASSLGEGVYNEQFF. For the CDR3, the DNA is TGTGCCAGCAGCTTAGGGGAGGGGGTCTACAATGAGCAGTTCTTC. Full variable domain (rest looked up from reference TRBV7-9 and TRBJ2-1): DTGVSQNPRHKITKRGQNVTFRCDPISEHNRLYWYRQTLGQGPEFLTYFQNEAQLEKSRLLSDRFSAERPKGSFSTLEIQRTEQGDSAMYLCASSLGEGVYNEQFFGPGTRLTVL.

This clonotype has only a few counts. The chain joins TRBV29-1 to TRBJ2-2, with no clear D. V shed 2 bases and J shed 6 bases, with 7 bases lying between them. CDR1 and CDR2 from the germline V gene are SQVTM and ANQGSEA. This CDR3 contains 12 residues. CDR3 protein: CSVERVAGELFF. DNA for the CDR3: TGCAGCGTTGAAAGGGTGGCCGGGGAGCTGTTTTTT.

A few counts support this clonotype. The chain couples TRBV24-1 to TRBJ2-1, with D tentatively TRBD1 (6 bases). Germline V gene lookup returns CDR1 KGHDR and CDR2 SFDVKD. This CDR3 has 16 amino acids. Trimming took 3 bases from V and 2 from J, leaving 13 bases between them. In nucleotides, the CDR3 is TGTGCCACCAGTGATCGGGACAAGCTCCCCTACAATGAGCAGTTCTTC. This gives the protein CATSDRDKLPYNEQFF.

V and J are TRBV29-1 and TRBJ2-1; D might be TRBD2 (6 bases). This CDR3 spans 16 amino acids. V was cut by 1 base and J by 3 bases, with 16 bases left in between. Germline V gene sequence: CDR1 SQVTM, CDR2 ANQGSEA. The CDR3 sequence: CSVEGRIGGDYNEQFF. The CDR3 DNA is TGCAGCGTTGAAGGGAGGATCGGGGGTGACTACAATGAGCAGTTCTTC.

This clonotype has only a few counts. The chain recombines TRBV15 with TRBJ2-1; tentatively, D is TRBD1 or TRBD2 (6 bases each). V was pared by 5 bases and J by 7 bases, with 15 bases between. From germline, CDR1 is LNHNV and CDR2 YYDKDF (reference sequence). This CDR3 has 14 amino acids. The CDR3, as DNA: TGTGCCACCAGCGGGGTTGGGGGGCGGAATGAGCAGTTCTTC. The encoded protein is CATSGVGGRNEQFF.

This sequence joins TRBV7-9 and TRBJ2-7; D not certain. The germline V gene encodes CDR1 SEHNR and CDR2 FQNEAQ (reference sequence). There are 14 residues in the CDR3. Trimming removed 1 base from V and 2 bases from J, with 9 bases in between. The CDR3 spells CASSLVGPTYEQYF. In nucleotides, the CDR3 is TGTGCCAGCAGCTTAGTAGGGCCAACCTACGAGCAGTACTTC.

The rearrangement uses TRBV4-2 and TRBJ2-4; TRBD2 is a possible D gene (6 bases). Germline V CDR1 and CDR2: LGHNA, YNFKEQ. This CDR3 contains 16 residues. V was pared by 2 bases and J by 0 bases, with 11 bases between. CDR3 residues: CASSQTRGPAKNIQYF. For the CDR3, the DNA is TGTGCCAGCAGCCAAACGCGGGGCCCAGCCAAAAACATTCAGTACTTC.

CDR3 bases: TGTGCCAGCAGTTTCCACGAGCAGTACTTC. The encoded protein is CASSFHEQYF. The rearrangement links TRBV27 to TRBJ2-7; D not resolved. The length of the CDR3 is 10 residues. V dropped 3 bases and J dropped 5 bases, with 2 bases sitting between them. CDR1 MNHEY and CDR2 SMNVEV come from the germline V gene (reference sequence).

J is TRBJ1-2 and V is TRBV9; 11 bases agree with TRBD1. The CDR3 loop spans 14 amino acids. Looked up from germline, CDR1 is SGDLS and CDR2 is YYNGEE. V gave up 4 bases and J gave up 4 bases; unmatched junction bases: 3. CDR3 bases: TGTGCCAGCAGCACTGGGACAGGGGGCTATGGCTACACCTTC. This translates into CASSTGTGGYGYTF.

This rearrangement joins TRBV11-2 to TRBJ2-3; perhaps D is TRBD1 or TRBD2 (5 bases each). Deletions cut 11 bases from V and 0 bases from J, with 12 bases between. Germline loops: CDR1 SGHAT, CDR2 FQNNGV. The CDR3 covers 13 residues. The CDR3 sequence is CASGQESTDTQYF. In DNA, the CDR3 is TGTGCCTCGGGGCAGGAGAGCACAGATACGCAGTATTTT.

This clonotype was seen more than once but under ten times. The rearrangement uses TRBV11-2 and TRBJ2-3, with 7 bases fitting TRBD2. The V segment lost 8 bases and the J segment 1 base; nucleotides outside the gene matches: 3. CDR3 length: 13 residues. Germline-derived CDR1 and CDR2 are SGHAT and FQNNGV. CDR3: CASAAGGTDTQYF. CDR3 DNA sequence: TGTGCCAGCGCCGCGGGGGGCACAGATACGCAGTATTTT.

The V call is TRBV20-1, the J call TRBJ2-3; TRBD1 aligns across 8 bases. The V segment lost 4 bases and the J segment 1 base; nucleotides outside the gene matches: 10. The germline V gene encodes CDR1 DFQATT and CDR2 SNEGSKA (reference sequence). The CDR3 is 16 amino acids. In DNA, the CDR3 is TGCAGTGCTACTGACTGGACAGGGACCGGCACAGATACGCAGTATTTT. Translating gives CSATDWTGTGTDTQYF.

The chain couples TRBV12-3 or TRBV12-4 to TRBJ2-1; TRBD1 matches 7 bases. J lost 7 bases, V lost 4 bases, and 10 bases had no gene match. CDR3 length: 15 amino acids. CDR3 region: CASSSGEGARNEQFF. The DNA for the CDR3 is TGTGCCAGCAGTTCCGGAGAGGGGGCGCGAAATGAGCAGTTCTTC.

V and J are TRBV7-9 and TRBJ2-3; 11 positions match TRBD2. Germline assignment: CDR1 SEHNR and CDR2 FQNEAQ (reference sequence). V was clipped by 5 bases and J by 5 bases; unmatched bases: 9. CDR3 length: 16 residues. The CDR3 DNA reads TGTGCCAGCAGCACCAGGGGACTAGCGGTTCTAGATACGCAGTATTTT. Amino acids: CASSTRGLAVLDTQYF.

This clonotype was observed many times. V gene TRBV7-9 combines with J gene TRBJ2-2; 7 bases align to TRBD2. Germline loops: CDR1 SEHNR, CDR2 FQNEAQ (reference sequence). V was pared by 5 bases and J by 7 bases, with 10 bases of the junction left unmatched. The CDR3 extends over 15 amino acids. The CDR3 bases are TGTGCCAGCAGCCCCCATCCAGGGAGGGTCGGGGAGCTGTTTTTT. Its translation: CASSPHPGRVGELFF. The variable domain in full, with the rest retrieved from reference TRBV7-9 and TRBJ2-2, is DTGVSQNPRHKITKRGQNVTFRCDPISEHNRLYWYRQTLGQGPEFLTYFQNEAQLEKSRLLSDRFSAERPKGSFSTLEIQRTEQGDSAMYLCASSPHPGRVGELFFGEGSRLTVL.

This clonotype appeared a few times. The chain employs TRBV12-3 or TRBV12-4 and TRBJ2-5; unclear D gene. The V and J ends lost 1 base and 1 base respectively, with 7 bases between them. CDR3 length equals 14 residues. The CDR3 sequence is CASSLGMSQETQYF. For the CDR3, the DNA is TGTGCCAGCAGTTTAGGGATGAGCCAAGAGACCCAGTACTTC.

This clonotype was detected a few times. V gene TRBV14 combines with J gene TRBJ2-7, with 9 bases identical to TRBD1. CDR3 length: 19 residues. J lost 3 bases, V lost 0 bases, and 15 bases had no gene match. The germline CDR1 and CDR2 sequences are SGHDN and FVKESK. In nucleotides, the CDR3 is TGTGCCAGCAGCCAAGAAACCGCGGGACAGGGACGGATGGACTACGAGCAGTACTTC. Protein product: CASSQETAGQGRMDYEQYF. The full variable domain, completed using reference TRBV14 and TRBJ2-7, is EAGVTQFPSHSVIEKGQTVTLRCDPISGHDNLYWYRRVMGKEIKFLLHFVKESKQDESGMPNNRFLAERTGGTYSTLKVQPAELEDSGVYFCASSQETAGQGRMDYEQYFGPGTRLTVT.

This clonotype was counted many times. V is TRBV12-3 or TRBV12-4 and J is TRBJ1-1; a weak D match, TRBD1 (5 bases). V was shortened by 2 bases and J by 0 bases, with 10 bases between the two germline ends. The CDR3 totals 15 residues. DNA of the CDR3: TGTGCCAGCAGTTTAAGGCAGGGCATGAACACTGAAGCTTTCTTT. Translating it yields CASSLRQGMNTEAFF.

This clonotype turned up a few times. CDR3 amino acids: CAWSAGTGFYNEQFF. DNA of the CDR3: TGTGCCTGGAGTGCCGGGACAGGGTTCTACAATGAGCAGTTCTTC. V and J are TRBV30 and TRBJ2-1; 9 positions agree with TRBD1. Germline V CDR1 and CDR2: GTSNPN, SVGIG (reference sequence). CDR3 length: 15 amino acids. With V trimmed by 1 base and J by 3 bases, 4 bases remained unmatched.

Ten or more counts support this clonotype. J is TRBJ1-1 and V is TRBV15; D gene ambiguous. Deletions cut 3 bases from V and 1 base from J, with 3 bases between. The CDR3 is 12 amino acids. Looked up from germline, CDR1 is LNHNV and CDR2 is YYDKDF (reference sequence). The CDR3 sequence: CATSRENTEAFF. CDR3 in DNA: TGTGCCACCAGCAGGGAGAACACTGAAGCTTTCTTT. Based on the CDR3 plus reference TRBV15 and TRBJ1-1, the full variable domain is DAMVIQNPRYQVTQFGKPVTLSCSQTLNHNVMYWYQQKSSQAPKLLFHYYDKDFNNEADTPDNFQSRRPNTSFCFLDIRSPGLGDTAMYLCATSRENTEAFFGQGTRLTVV.

This clonotype occurred many times. The J gene is TRBJ2-3, the V gene TRBV15; perhaps D is TRBD1 or TRBD2 (5 bases each). The CDR3 runs 16 residues. Trimming removed 0 bases from V and 5 bases from J, with 15 bases in between. In germline, CDR1 is LNHNV, CDR2 YYDKDF (reference sequence). The CDR3 DNA follows: TGTGCCACCAGCAGAGATAAGGCAGGGACGGGAGATACGCAGTATTTT. This codes for CATSRDKAGTGDTQYF.

The V gene is TRBV6-5, the J gene TRBJ2-1; D call uncertain. The V gene's germline CDR1 is MNHEY and CDR2 SVGAGI. V lost 2 bases and J 9 bases, leaving 8 bases between the germline ends. The CDR3 runs to 12 residues. This CDR3 reads CASSYGYGEQFF. The CDR3 nucleotides read TGTGCCAGCAGTTACGGTTACGGTGAGCAGTTCTTC.

This chain links TRBV7-9 with TRBJ2-3; D is unresolved. The CDR3 has 17 amino acids. Per germline, CDR1 SEHNR and CDR2 FQNEAQ (reference sequence). V was pared by 4 bases and J by 1 base, with 18 bases between. The CDR3 bases are TGTGCCAGCAGCTCCGCCATAGTAGGGAAGCGCACAGATACGCAGTATTTT. Encoded protein: CASSSAIVGKRTDTQYF.

V is TRBV6-2 or TRBV6-3 and J is TRBJ2-7; no clear D. The CDR3 sequence is 13 residues long. V shed 0 bases and J shed 2 bases, with 5 bases lying between them. CDR1 MNHEY and CDR2 SVGEGT come from the germline V gene. DNA of the CDR3: TGTGCCAGCAGTTACTCGCTTCCCTACGAGCAGTACTTC. It codes for CASSYSLPYEQYF.

This clonotype was counted once. The chain is built from TRBV28 and TRBJ2-7, with 8 bases aligning to TRBD1. The germline V gene has CDR1 MDHEN and CDR2 SYDVKM. CDR3 size: 17 residues. V lost 3 bases, J lost 0 bases, and 10 bases stayed unmatched. CDR3 residues: CASSLGRGPKGSYEQYF. As DNA, the CDR3 is TGTGCCAGCAGTTTGGGCAGGGGGCCCAAGGGCTCCTACGAGCAGTACTTC.

This clonotype was seen more than once but under ten times. The genes are TRBV29-1 and TRBJ2-1; D may be TRBD2 (7 bases). V lost 5 bases and J lost 4, with 18 bases in between. Per the germline V gene, CDR1 is SQVTM and CDR2 is ANQGSEA. This CDR3 has 15 residues. The CDR3: CSVPGGGALYNEQFF. The DNA of the CDR3 is TGCAGCGTTCCTGGGGGGGGGGCCCTGTACAATGAGCAGTTCTTC.

V usage is TRBV6-1 and J usage is TRBJ1-5; D gene unclear. This CDR3 contains 13 residues. V was trimmed by 5 bases and J by 4 bases, leaving 9 bases between them. Looked up from germline, CDR1 is MNHNS and CDR2 is SASEGT. The CDR3 is CASSTLANQPQHF. Written as DNA, the CDR3 is TGTGCCAGCAGTACGCTAGCTAATCAGCCCCAGCATTTT.

This clonotype has more than one count but fewer than ten. This chain links TRBV4-2 with TRBJ2-2; D not certain. V was cut by 1 base and J by 4 bases, with 16 bases left in between. CDR3 length: 17 amino acids. Germline V gene data show CDR1 as LGHNA and CDR2 as YNFKEQ. The CDR3 reads CASSQANAWGTTGELFF. The CDR3 DNA follows: TGTGCCAGCAGCCAAGCTAACGCCTGGGGAACCACCGGGGAGCTGTTTTTT.

This clonotype was counted a few times. The chain combines TRBV14 with TRBJ1-2; D might be TRBD1 (6 bases). Germline V gives CDR1 SGHDN, CDR2 FVKESK. The CDR3 is made up of 16 amino acids. Deletions cut 1 base from V and 2 bases from J, with 14 bases between. DNA of the CDR3: TGTGCCAGCAGCCAAGGACACAGGGATGCAAACTATGGCTACACCTTC. It is translated as CASSQGHRDANYGYTF.